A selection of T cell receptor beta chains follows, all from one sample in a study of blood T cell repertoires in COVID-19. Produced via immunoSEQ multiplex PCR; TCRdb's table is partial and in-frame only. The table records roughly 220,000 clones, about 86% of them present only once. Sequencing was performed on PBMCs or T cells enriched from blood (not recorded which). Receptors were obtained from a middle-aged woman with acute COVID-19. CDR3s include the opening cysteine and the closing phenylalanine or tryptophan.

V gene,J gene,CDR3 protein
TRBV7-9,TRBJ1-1,CASSPQRTVSTEAFF
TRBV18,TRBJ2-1,CASSSGLAGAYNEQFF
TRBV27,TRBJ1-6,CASSSPQGLNSPLHF
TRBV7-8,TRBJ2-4,CASSSLTSGRSGAKNIQYF
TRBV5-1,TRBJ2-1,CASSLGAGGEQFF
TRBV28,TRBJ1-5,CASSPGGERGNQPQHF
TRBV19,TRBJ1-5,CASSKGQGSNQPQHF
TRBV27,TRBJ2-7,CASSLSPGAHEQYF
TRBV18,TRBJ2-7,CASSPVDTTYEQYF
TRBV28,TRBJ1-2,CASSFSGGNYGYTF
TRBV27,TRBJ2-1,CASSLQNNEQFF
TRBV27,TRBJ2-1,CASGLAGDSEQFF
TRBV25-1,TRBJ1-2,CASSENLPGGNGYTF
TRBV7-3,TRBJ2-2,CASSPGQGGTGELFF
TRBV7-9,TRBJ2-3,CASSLSGATDTQYF
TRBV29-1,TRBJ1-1,CSVPGLNRGFPLNTEAFF
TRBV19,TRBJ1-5,CASGGLDRRGFQPQHF
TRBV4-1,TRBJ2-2,CASSQDLEGTSGAGELFF
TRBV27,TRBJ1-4,CASSPTGGREKLFF
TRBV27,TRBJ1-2,CASSSGYGYTF
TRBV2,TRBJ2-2,CASRRVDTGELFF
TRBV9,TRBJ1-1,CASSGGNGVGTEAFF
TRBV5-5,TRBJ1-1,CASSLNRGGAFF
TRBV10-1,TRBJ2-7,CASSDAGGTSYEQYF
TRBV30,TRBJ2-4,CAWSTGADIQYF
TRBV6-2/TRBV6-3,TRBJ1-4,CASSSNSGDAAEKLFF
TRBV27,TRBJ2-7,CASSLVASYEQYF
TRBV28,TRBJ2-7,CASSLGTAGRGEQYF
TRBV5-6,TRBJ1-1,CASSFGNTEAFF
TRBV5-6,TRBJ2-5,CASNLDRDTEETQYF
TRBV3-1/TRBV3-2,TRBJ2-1,CASSQGLAGYSNEQFF
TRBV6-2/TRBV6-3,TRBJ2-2,CASSSHPKLASGELFF
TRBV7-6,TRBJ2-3,CASSELDRVWYF
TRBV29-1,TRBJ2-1,CSVDPVSTYNEQFF
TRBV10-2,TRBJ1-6,CASSDRDLNSPLHF
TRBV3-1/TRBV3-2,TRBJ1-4,CASSQEEGGVNEKLFF
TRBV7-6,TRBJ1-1,CASSLDRNTEAFF
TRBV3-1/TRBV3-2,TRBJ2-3,CASSLDGSPTDTQYF
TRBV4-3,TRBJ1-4,CASSQDSDRRREKLFF
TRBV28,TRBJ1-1,CASGKTGYMNTEAFF
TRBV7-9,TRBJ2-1,CASSLIPLDRGGYNEQFF
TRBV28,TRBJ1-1,CASIQQTNTEAFF
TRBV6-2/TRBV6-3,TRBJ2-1,CASSFSGSLGNEQFF
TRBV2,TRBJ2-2,CASSSAGSDTGELFF
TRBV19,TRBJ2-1,CASRIAVSSYNEQFF
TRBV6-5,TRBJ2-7,CASIWGGGSDEQYF
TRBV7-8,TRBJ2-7,CASSPGTSGSFHEQYF
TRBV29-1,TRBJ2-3,CSAFSDRGRADTQYF
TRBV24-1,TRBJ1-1,CATSADTEAFF
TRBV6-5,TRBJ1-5,CASTNGGNQPQHF